Below, one T cell receptor (beta chain) is given with its context. This sample is part of a study of shared clonotypes between healthy human individuals. Study-wide background: CD4 naive and CD4 memory each took three plates per donor, while CD8 naive took two and CD8 memory one.

Terminally differentiated effector memory CD45RA+ cells were excluded from the naive CD8 cells, which were CD45RO-negative and positively selected for CCR7. Within Nashville, Tennessee resided all donors, each a Caucasian adult. Using immunoSEQ multiplex PCR, the repertoire was profiled, and TCRdb retains in-frame clones only, with some absent. The data hold some 2.1 million clones, with about 95% observed a single time. The CDR3 covers 13 residues. The V and J ends lost 3 bases and 6 bases respectively, with 11 bases between them. Per germline, CDR1 SGDLS and CDR2 YYNGEE. The rearrangement uses TRBV9 and TRBJ2-3; D gene ambiguous. The sample consisted of naive CD8+ T cells sorted from blood. The sequence derives from a man younger than 35 in good health. CDR3 sequence reads: CASSDTLGDTQYF. CDR3 DNA: TGTGCCAGCAGCGACACTTTAGGGGATACGCAGTATTTT.